This T cell receptor (beta chain) was sequenced in a study of cytomegalovirus exposure and HLA in healthy donors. Study as a whole: A preliminary data release comprised 80 million or so unique TCRs obtained from HLA-typed donors. Study results and limitations: Later on, a genetic analysis was performed. It linked a missense variant in DCLRE1C with V- and J-gene trimming of TCR beta. Later work showed greater clonal expansion in HLA-associated TCR beta chains than in equally common others.

Comments on this clone: What it recognizes is unknown.

The PCR contained 60 Vbeta and 13 Jbeta primers. Here immunoSEQ multiplex PCR was the method, and the copy in TCRdb shows in-frame clones only, minus some. The listing records around 53,000 clones. Trimming removed 5 bases at V and 0 bases at J, with 11 bases between. The CDR3 totals 15 residues. The V gene's germline CDR1 is MNHNY and CDR2 SVGAGI (reference sequence). Sample: PBMCs. This sequence originates from a woman aged 25 to 45 in good health and CMV-seropositive. The chain uses TRBV6-6 and TRBJ2-1, with TRBD1 as a possible D gene (5 bases). This chain's CDR3 is CASSPQGSSYNEQFF. The CDR3 nucleotides read TGTGCCAGCAGTCCCCAGGGAAGCTCCTACAATGAGCAGTTCTTC.